The T cell receptor (beta chain) described here comes from a study of blood T cell repertoires in COVID-19. Study summary: Samples representing acute and convalescent COVID-19 were sourced from the United States, Italy and Spain. PBMCs, B-cell-depleted T cells, or T cells were the source of the cDNA or gDNA that made up the material.

Study processing details: Estimation of nucleated cell counts was performed using reference gene primer amplification. The assay was immunoSEQ multiplex PCR, and TCRdb's table has in-frame clones only and misses some. V and J calls and clone size are as listed in that table; D and trimming were resolved from the DNA. This table has 60,000 to 80,000 clones, roughly 88% appearing once. V lost 3 bases and J lost 9; bases outside the gene matches: 7. Germline-derived CDR1 and CDR2 are SGHAT and FQNNGV. This CDR3 has 14 residues. The sequence was obtained from a woman of 80 years or more with acute or convalescent COVID-19. Sequencing used peripheral blood. This chain uses TRBV11-2 with TRBJ2-1; TRBD2 matches at 8 bases. DNA for the CDR3: TGTGCCAGCAGCTTGCCGGGGGGGCTGGGTGAGCAGTTCTTC. Translated: CASSLPGGLGEQFF.